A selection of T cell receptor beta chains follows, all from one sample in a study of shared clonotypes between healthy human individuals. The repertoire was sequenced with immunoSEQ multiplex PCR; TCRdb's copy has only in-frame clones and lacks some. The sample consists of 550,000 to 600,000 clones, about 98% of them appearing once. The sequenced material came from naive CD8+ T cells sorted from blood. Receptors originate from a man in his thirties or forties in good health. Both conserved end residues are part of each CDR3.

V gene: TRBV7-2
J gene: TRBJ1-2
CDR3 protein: CASSLGVFRDDTSMSHYTF

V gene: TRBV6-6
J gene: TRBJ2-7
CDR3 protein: CASSLAGSYEQYF

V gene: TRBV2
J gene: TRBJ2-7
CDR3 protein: CASMPERGSILSYEQYF

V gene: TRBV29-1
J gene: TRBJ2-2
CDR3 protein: CSVVVIPGELFF

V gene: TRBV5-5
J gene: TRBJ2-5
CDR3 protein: CASSWVGGLETQYF

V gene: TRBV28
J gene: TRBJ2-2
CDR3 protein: CASSSTPNTGELFF

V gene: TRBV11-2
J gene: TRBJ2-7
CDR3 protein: CASSYGTPSYEQYF

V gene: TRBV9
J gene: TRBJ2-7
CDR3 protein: CASGGGVTYEQYF

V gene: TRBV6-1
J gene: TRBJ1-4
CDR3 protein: CASTGTGEKLFF

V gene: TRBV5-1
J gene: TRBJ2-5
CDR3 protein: CASSLGIQETQYF

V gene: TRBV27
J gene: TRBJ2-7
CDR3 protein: CASAPGVGYEQYF

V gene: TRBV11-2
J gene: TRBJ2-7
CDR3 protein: CASSLSGPGYEQYF

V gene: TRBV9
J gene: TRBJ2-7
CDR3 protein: CASSVEAGVFYEQYF

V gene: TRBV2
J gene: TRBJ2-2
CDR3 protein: CASSEALGQGYTGELFF

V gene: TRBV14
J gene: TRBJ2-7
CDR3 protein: CASSQSGGFYEQYF

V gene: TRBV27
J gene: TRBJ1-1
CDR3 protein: CASSFSEGNTEAFF

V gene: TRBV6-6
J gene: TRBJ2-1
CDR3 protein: CASSYEPSDEQFF

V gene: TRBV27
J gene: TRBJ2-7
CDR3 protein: CASTSSSHEQYF

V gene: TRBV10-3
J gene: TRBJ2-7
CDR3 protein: CAISAGRESYEQYF

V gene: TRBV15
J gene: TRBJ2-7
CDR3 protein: CATSIPLAGLYEQYF

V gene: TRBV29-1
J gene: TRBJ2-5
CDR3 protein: CSVRGLDQETQYF

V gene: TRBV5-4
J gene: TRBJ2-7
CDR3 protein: CASSGGTGNYYEQYF

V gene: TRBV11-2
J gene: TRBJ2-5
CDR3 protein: CASSHTDRQETQYF

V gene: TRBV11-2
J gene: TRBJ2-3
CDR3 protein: CASSLDLPDTQYF

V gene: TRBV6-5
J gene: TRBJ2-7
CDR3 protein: CASTIGPSYEQYF

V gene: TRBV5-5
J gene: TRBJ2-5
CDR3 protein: CASSHSQGAGETQYF

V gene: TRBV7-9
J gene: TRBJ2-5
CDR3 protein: CASSKPRLGLAEETQYF

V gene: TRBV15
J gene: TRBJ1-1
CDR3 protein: CATSRTGRTYLNTEAFF

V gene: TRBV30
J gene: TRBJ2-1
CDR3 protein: CAWSLAGLYNEQFF

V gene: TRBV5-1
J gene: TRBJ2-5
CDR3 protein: CASSMRGRQETQYF

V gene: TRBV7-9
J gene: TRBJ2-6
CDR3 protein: CASSLAPGRAGANVLTF

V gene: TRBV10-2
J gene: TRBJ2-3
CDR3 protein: CASRELLAGEGDTQYF

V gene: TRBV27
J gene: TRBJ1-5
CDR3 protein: CASRGLGEPQHF